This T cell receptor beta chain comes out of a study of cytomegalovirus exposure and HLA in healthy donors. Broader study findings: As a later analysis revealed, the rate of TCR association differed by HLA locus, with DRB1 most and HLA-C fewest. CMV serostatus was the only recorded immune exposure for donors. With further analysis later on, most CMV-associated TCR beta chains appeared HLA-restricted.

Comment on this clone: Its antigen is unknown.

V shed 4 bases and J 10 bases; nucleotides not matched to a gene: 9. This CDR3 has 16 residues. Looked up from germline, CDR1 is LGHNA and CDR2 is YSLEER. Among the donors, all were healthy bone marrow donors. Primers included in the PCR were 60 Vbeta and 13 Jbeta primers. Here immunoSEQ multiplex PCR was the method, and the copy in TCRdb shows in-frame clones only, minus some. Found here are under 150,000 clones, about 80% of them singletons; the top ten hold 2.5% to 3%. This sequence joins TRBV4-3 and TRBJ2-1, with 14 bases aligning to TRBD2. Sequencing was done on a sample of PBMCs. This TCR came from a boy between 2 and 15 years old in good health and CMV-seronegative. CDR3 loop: CASSRGTSGGTPEQFF. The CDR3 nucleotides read TGCGCCAGCAGCCGGGGGACTAGCGGGGGTACCCCCGAGCAGTTCTTC.